The clone carrying this T cell receptor (beta chain) was counted only a few times. What it binds is not known. Trimming took 5 bases from V and 2 from J; bases not matched to a gene: 5. There are 14 residues in the CDR3. Germline values: CDR1 MNHEY, CDR2 SMNVEV (reference sequence). TCRdb's table, derived via immunoSEQ multiplex PCR, lists solely in-frame clones and lacks some. The data show tens of thousands of clones, with around 86% seen just once and approximately 18% held by the top ten. This specimen belongs to a study of graft-versus-host responses after intestinal transplantation. At the level of the study: Uniformly, recipients were administered anti-thymocyte globulin induction with subsequent tacrolimus and steroids for 3 to 4 years. Study-wide findings and caveats: GvH clone levels peaked in circulation, and this peak was associated with early post-transplant HvG declines. Detection of GvH clones occurred in recipient marrow, and some had their first appearance in ileum or blood.

This receptor was identified in a human donor who received an intestinal transplant. The specimen comprised unstimulated CD8+ T cells sorted from spleen or lymph node cells, sampled before intestinal transplant. The chain couples TRBV27 to TRBJ2-7, with TRBD2 matching over 8 bases. As DNA, the CDR3 is TGTGCCAGCAGTCTCCAGCGGGAGACCTACGAGCAGTACTTC. Encoded protein: CASSLQRETYEQYF.